Sequencing of this TCR beta chain was carried out in a study of blood T cell repertoires in COVID-19. The V gene end was trimmed by 1 base and the J gene end by 10 bases; junction bases not matched to a gene: 19. This CDR3 spans 19 amino acids. Per germline, CDR1 SGHTA and CDR2 FQGNSA. This table comes from immunoSEQ multiplex PCR, and its TCRdb copy is limited to in-frame clones, with some not included. Of hundreds of thousands of clones listed, 87% were seen once; the top ten hold over 1.2%. This chain connects TRBV7-2 to TRBJ2-3; the match to TRBD2 covers 11 bases. Sequencing was carried out using peripheral blood. The source of this sequence is a woman aged 40 to 50 who had recovered from COVID-19. The CDR3 loop is CASSLGYSGGAGLKSAQYF. The DNA for the CDR3 is TGTGCCAGCAGCTTAGGGTATAGCGGGGGGGCCGGGCTCAAGTCGGCGCAGTATTTT.